The rows below give T cell receptor beta chains drawn from one sample of a study of STAT3 mutations in large granular lymphocyte leukemia. The assay was immunoSEQ multiplex PCR, and TCRdb's table has in-frame clones only and misses some. This sample yields more than 3,500 clones, of which around 76% are seen a single time; 87% belongs to the top ten. The specimen sequenced was peripheral blood mononuclear cells. These receptors all stem from a boy younger than 18 with T-cell large granular lymphocyte leukemia. Some clones in this sample may be carry-over from other donors' samples. Both conserved end residues are part of each CDR3. D genes are given only for firm matches. Some rows mark clone size as missing; the rest say once, few, many or name a class of expanded clone.

d_call	j_call	clone_size	v_call	cdr3_aa	cdr3_nt
TRBD1	TRBJ2-7	-	TRBV25-1	CASSTRTGTYEQYF	TGTGCCAGCAGCACACGGACAGGAACATACGAGCAGTACTTC
-	TRBJ2-3	once	TRBV7-9	CASSLDSGSQGTQYF	TGTGCCAGCAGCTTAGACTCGGGCTCCCAAGGTACGCAGTATTTT
TRBD1	TRBJ2-7	-	TRBV5-1	CASSPTSSRDRDHEQYF	TGCGCCAGCAGCCCTACGTCGTCCCGCGACAGGGACCACGAGCAGTACTTC
-	TRBJ2-3	-	TRBV6-9	CATTPGTDTQYF	TGTGCCACCACACCGGGCACAGATACGCAGTATTTT
-	TRBJ2-1	-	TRBV30	CASFGGQRRDNEQFF	TGTGCCTCTTTCGGGGGGCAGCGGAGAGACAATGAGCAGTTCTTC
-	TRBJ1-1	-	TRBV5-1	CASSLAGSGMNTEAFF	TGCGCCAGCAGCTTGGCCGGTAGCGGTATGAACACTGAAGCTTTCTTT
-	TRBJ2-5	-	TRBV5-1	CASSSTPQETQYF	TGCGCCAGCAGCAGTACTCCCCAAGAGACCCAGTACTTC
-	TRBJ1-5	-	TRBV7-9	CASSFWGGYDQPQHF	TGTGCCAGCAGCTTTTGGGGGGGCTATGATCAGCCCCAGCATTTT
-	TRBJ1-5	few	TRBV5-6	CASSLGGINQPQHF	TGTGCCAGCAGCTTAGGGGGAATCAATCAGCCCCAGCATTTT
-	TRBJ2-3	-	TRBV2	CASRLDTDTQYF	TGTGCCAGCAGGTTGGACACAGATACGCAGTATTTT
TRBD1	TRBJ1-2	few	TRBV4-2	CASSHLSSGTESYGYTF	TGTGCCAGCAGCCACCTTTCGTCCGGGACAGAGAGCTATGGCTACACCTTC
TRBD1	TRBJ2-1	-	TRBV29-1	CSVERVTGFNEQFF	TGCAGCGTTGAACGCGTGACAGGGTTCAATGAGCAGTTCTTC
-	TRBJ1-1	-	TRBV5-1	CASSLGRLNTEAFF	TGCGCCAGCAGCTTGGGACGGCTGAACACTGAAGCTTTCTTT
TRBD2	TRBJ2-3	-	TRBV5-1	CASSYWGGAADTQYF	TGCGCCAGCAGCTACTGGGGGGGAGCGGCAGATACGCAGTATTTT
-	TRBJ1-2	-	TRBV18	CACAGFPGGYGYTF	TGTGCCTGCGCAGGGTTCCCTGGGGGCTATGGCTACACCTTC
TRBD1	TRBJ2-1	-	TRBV6-4	CASSDSDRGEQFF	TGTGCCAGCAGTGACTCGGACAGGGGGGAGCAGTTCTTC
TRBD2	TRBJ2-1	once	TRBV30	CAWAPGLAENEQFF	TGTGCCTGGGCCCCGGGACTAGCGGAGAATGAGCAGTTCTTC
TRBD1	TRBJ1-1	-	TRBV5-1	CASSSIPDRDYTEAFF	TGCGCCAGCAGCTCAATCCCCGACAGGGATTACACTGAAGCTTTCTTT
TRBD1	TRBJ1-6	-	TRBV7-9	CASSPARDRPNSPLHF	TGTGCCAGCAGCCCGGCAAGGGACAGGCCCAATTCACCCCTCCACTTT
-	TRBJ2-5	-	TRBV6-5	CASSPGETQYF	TGTGCCAGCAGTCCTGGGGAGACCCAGTACTTC
-	TRBJ2-3	-	TRBV6-5	CATRLGTDTQYF	TGTGCCACCCGGTTGGGGACAGATACGCAGTATTTT
-	TRBJ1-2	-	TRBV19	CASSIQAANNYGYTF	TGTGCCAGTAGTATTCAGGCAGCTAATAACTATGGCTACACCTTC
-	TRBJ2-3	-	TRBV5-6	CASSLKGVDTQYF	TGTGCCAGCAGCTTGAAGGGTGTAGATACGCAGTATTTT
-	TRBJ2-7	few	TRBV11-2	CASSLGSGGIGSYEQYF	TGTGCCAGCAGCTTAGGAAGTGGAGGGATAGGCAGCTACGAGCAGTACTTC
TRBD2	TRBJ2-7	-	TRBV5-1	CASSRSTSVNYEQYF	TGCGCCAGCAGCCGATCGACTAGCGTAAATTACGAGCAGTACTTC
-	TRBJ2-1	-	TRBV7-9	CASSLENEQFF	TGTGCCAGCAGCTTAGAGAATGAGCAGTTCTTC
TRBD1	TRBJ2-7	-	TRBV4-3	CASSQAWGQPSYEQYF	TGCGCCAGCAGCCAAGCTTGGGGACAGCCATCCTACGAGCAGTACTTC
-	TRBJ2-7	-	TRBV13	CASSLGHEQYF	TGTGCCAGCAGCTTAGGACACGAGCAGTACTTC
TRBD2	TRBJ2-7	-	TRBV15	CATSRGGGDPLDEQYF	TGTGCCACCAGCAGAGGCGGGGGGGACCCTCTCGACGAGCAGTACTTC
TRBD1	TRBJ2-5	-	TRBV9	CASSAGTVHQETQYF	TGTGCCAGCAGCGCGGGGACAGTACACCAAGAGACCCAGTACTTC
-	TRBJ2-3	-	TRBV7-2	CASSPRTRTYTDTQYF	TGTGCCAGCAGCCCCAGGACCCGGACCTACACAGATACGCAGTATTTT
-	TRBJ1-6	once	TRBV18	CASSPLGRLGGWYSPLHF	TGTGCCAGCTCACCATTGGGACGCCTTGGGGGGTGGTATTCACCCCTCCACTTT
TRBD1	TRBJ1-2	-	TRBV29-1	CSVDRQGDYGYTF	TGCAGCGTCGACAGACAGGGTGACTATGGCTACACCTTC
-	TRBJ2-5	-	TRBV25-1	CASSALQETQYF	TGTGCCAGCAGCGCCCTTCAGGAGACCCAGTACTTC
TRBD1	TRBJ1-5	-	TRBV5-1	CASSLTGSNQPQHF	TGCGCCAGCAGCCTGACAGGGAGCAATCAGCCCCAGCATTTT
-	TRBJ2-1	-	TRBV7-9	CALGGTSSYNEQFF	TGTGCTCTGGGCGGGACGAGCTCCTACAATGAGCAGTTCTTC
-	TRBJ2-7	-	TRBV30	CAWSFIHRVRSDEQYF	TGTGCCTGGAGTTTTATCCACAGGGTCCGGAGCGACGAGCAGTACTTC
-	TRBJ1-1	-	TRBV6-5	CASSSSVNTEAFF	TGTGCCAGCAGTTCGTCAGTTAACACTGAAGCTTTCTTT
TRBD1	TRBJ1-2	-	TRBV29-1	CSVADRDGGYTF	TGCAGCGTCGCCGACAGGGATGGAGGCTACACCTTC